What follows describes a single TCR beta chain. The antigen remains unidentified. The CDR3 is 13 amino acids. The germline V gene encodes CDR1 SGHTA and CDR2 FQGTGA. V gave up 5 bases and J gave up 6 bases, with 12 bases separating them. This sample stems from a study of cytomegalovirus exposure and HLA in healthy donors. The PCR used 60 Vbeta and 13 Jbeta primers. Study processing details: Later, an analysis found 75 million to 90 million unique TCR beta chains, and about 10 million of these were shared. TCRdb keeps only in-frame clones here, not all; method: immunoSEQ multiplex PCR. V, J and clone size were drawn from that table, and D and trimming were deduced from the DNA. The data show around 220,000 clones, around 83% seen once. Study results and caveats: For TCR beta chains, V- and J-gene trimming was later linked to a missense DCLRE1C variant.

The chain recombines TRBV7-3 with TRBJ2-3; D perhaps matches TRBD2 (5 bases). The sequenced material came from PBMCs. The sequence came from a girl aged 5-17 years in good health and CMV-seronegative. The CDR3 nucleotides read TGTGCCAGCAGCGACTACACATGGGATACGCAGTATTTT. Translated, it gives CASSDYTWDTQYF. The entire variable domain, with the rest obtained from reference TRBV7-3 and TRBJ2-3, is as follows: GAGVSQTPSNKVTEKGKYVELRCDPISGHTALYWYRQSLGQGPEFLIYFQGTGAADDSGLPNDRFFAVRPEGSVSTLKIQRTERGDSAVYLCASSDYTWDTQYFGPGTRLTVL.